This TCR beta chain is from a study of a mutant IDH1 vaccine in newly diagnosed glioma. Looking at the study overall: Investigators started vaccination 4-6 weeks after radiotherapy alone, or with temozolomide cycles. Treated patients comprised approximately 60% males and around 40% females, mean age approximately 42 years. Most patients had received both radiotherapy and temozolomide, the prior options being radiotherapy, temozolomide, or both.

J was trimmed by 4 bases and V by 5 bases; bases with no gene match: 2. The CDR3 has 14 amino acids. The germline gives CDR1 MNHNS, CDR2 SASEGT. Assay used: immunoSEQ multiplex PCR; TCRdb lists only in-frame clones, some missing. Among 40,000 to 55,000 clones, 70% to 80% were seen once, and the ten largest hold approximately 12%. As to this clone: The target antigen is unknown.

Time point reported: week 35, safety follow-up. Vaccine doses each comprised 300 ug of mutant IDH1 20-mer peptide, with topical imiquimod. Patients, over weeks 1, 3, 5, 7, 11, 15, 19 and 23, received a total of eight vaccinations. This chain uses TRBV6-1 with TRBJ1-5; TRBD1 matches 10 bases. The source material was PBMCs, sampled from a glioma patient whose treatment included an IDH1 peptide vaccine. This TCR was sampled from a man aged 35-49 years with glioma. CDR3: CASSRDRGNQPQHF. For the CDR3, the DNA is TGTGCCAGCAGTCGGGACAGGGGTAATCAGCCCCAGCATTTT.